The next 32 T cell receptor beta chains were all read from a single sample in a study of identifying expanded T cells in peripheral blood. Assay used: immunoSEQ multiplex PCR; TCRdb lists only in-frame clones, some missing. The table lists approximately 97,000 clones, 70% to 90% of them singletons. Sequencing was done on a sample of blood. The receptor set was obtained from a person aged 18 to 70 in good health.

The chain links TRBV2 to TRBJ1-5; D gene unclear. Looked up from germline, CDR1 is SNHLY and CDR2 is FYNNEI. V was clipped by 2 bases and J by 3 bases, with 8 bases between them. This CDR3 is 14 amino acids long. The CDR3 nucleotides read TGTGCCAGCAGTGAACTACGGGCCAATCAGCCCCAGCATTTT. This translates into CASSELRANQPQHF.

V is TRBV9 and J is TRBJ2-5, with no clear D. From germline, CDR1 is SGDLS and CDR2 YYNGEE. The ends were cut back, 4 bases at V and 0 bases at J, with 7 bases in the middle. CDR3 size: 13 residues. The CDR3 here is CASSRAYQETQYF. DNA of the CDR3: TGTGCCAGCAGCAGAGCGTACCAAGAGACCCAGTACTTC.

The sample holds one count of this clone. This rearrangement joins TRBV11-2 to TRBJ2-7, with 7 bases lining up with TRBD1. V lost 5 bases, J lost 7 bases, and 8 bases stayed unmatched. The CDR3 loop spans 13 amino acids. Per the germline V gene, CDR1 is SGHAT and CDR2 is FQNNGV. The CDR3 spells CASSDRAPEEQYF. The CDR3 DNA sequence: TGTGCCAGCAGCGACAGGGCACCTGAAGAGCAGTACTTC.

Here the CDR3 reads CASSVLGHLSGNTIYF. The CDR3 region has the DNA TGTGCCAGCAGCGTCCTGGGACACCTCTCTGGAAACACCATATATTTT. The V and J genes are TRBV9 and TRBJ1-3, with D tentatively TRBD1 (6 bases). The CDR3 extends over 16 amino acids. CDR1 is SGDLS, CDR2 YYNGEE, per germline. V dropped 2 bases and J dropped 0 bases, with 12 bases sitting between them.

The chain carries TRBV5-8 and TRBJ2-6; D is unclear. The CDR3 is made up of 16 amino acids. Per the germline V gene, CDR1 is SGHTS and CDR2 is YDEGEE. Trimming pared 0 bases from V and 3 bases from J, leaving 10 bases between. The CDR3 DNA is TGTGCCAGCAGCTTGGGACCCACGGGTGGGGCCAACGTCCTGACTTTC. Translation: CASSLGPTGGANVLTF. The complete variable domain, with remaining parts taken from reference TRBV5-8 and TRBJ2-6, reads EAGVTQSPTHLIKTRGQQATLRCSPISGHTSVYWYQQALGLGLQFLLWYDEGEERNRGNFPPRFSGRQFPNYSSELNVNALELEDSALYLCASSLGPTGGANVLTFGAGSRLTVL.

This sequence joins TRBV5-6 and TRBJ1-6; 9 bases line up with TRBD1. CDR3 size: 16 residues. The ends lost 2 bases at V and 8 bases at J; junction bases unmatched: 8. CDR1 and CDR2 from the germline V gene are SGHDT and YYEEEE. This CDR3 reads CASSFDGTGLYSPLHF. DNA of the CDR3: TGTGCCAGCAGCTTCGACGGGACAGGGCTTTATTCACCCCTCCACTTT. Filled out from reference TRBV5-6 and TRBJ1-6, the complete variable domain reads DAGVTQSPTHLIKTRGQQVTLRCSPKSGHDTVSWYQQALGQGPQFIFQYYEEEERQRGNFPDRFSGHQFPNYSSELNVNALLLGDSALYLCASSFDGTGLYSPLHFGNGTRLTVT.

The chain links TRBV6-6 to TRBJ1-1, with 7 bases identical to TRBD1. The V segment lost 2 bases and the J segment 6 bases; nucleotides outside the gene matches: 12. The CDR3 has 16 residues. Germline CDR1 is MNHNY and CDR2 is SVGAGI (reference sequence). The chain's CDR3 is CASSYGGGLGYAEAFF. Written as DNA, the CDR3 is TGTGCCAGCAGTTACGGAGGGGGCTTAGGGTACGCTGAAGCTTTCTTT.

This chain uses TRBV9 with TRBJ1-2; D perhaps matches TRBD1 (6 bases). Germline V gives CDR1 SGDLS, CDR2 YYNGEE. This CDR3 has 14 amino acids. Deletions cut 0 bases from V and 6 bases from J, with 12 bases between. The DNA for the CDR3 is TGTGCCAGCAGCGTAGAGGGGGTTGATAATGGCTACACCTTC. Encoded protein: CASSVEGVDNGYTF.

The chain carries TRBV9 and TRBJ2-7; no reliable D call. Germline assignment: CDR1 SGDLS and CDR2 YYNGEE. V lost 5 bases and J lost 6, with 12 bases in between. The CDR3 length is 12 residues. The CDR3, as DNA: TGTGCCAGCAGAGGTAACGGCGTCGAGCAGTACTTC. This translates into CASRGNGVEQYF.

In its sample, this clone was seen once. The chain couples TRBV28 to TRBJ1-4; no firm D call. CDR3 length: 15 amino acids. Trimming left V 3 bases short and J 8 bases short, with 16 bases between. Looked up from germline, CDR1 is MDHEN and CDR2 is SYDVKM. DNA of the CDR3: TGTGCCAGCAGTTTTGGTGGCGGGCGGCAAGAAAAACTGTTTTTT. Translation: CASSFGGGRQEKLFF.

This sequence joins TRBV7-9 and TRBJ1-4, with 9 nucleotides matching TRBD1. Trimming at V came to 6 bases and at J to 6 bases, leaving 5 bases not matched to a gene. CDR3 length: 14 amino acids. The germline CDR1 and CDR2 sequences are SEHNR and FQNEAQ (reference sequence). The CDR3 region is CASSSGQGHEKLFF. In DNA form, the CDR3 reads TGTGCCAGCAGTTCGGGACAGGGACATGAAAAACTGTTTTTT. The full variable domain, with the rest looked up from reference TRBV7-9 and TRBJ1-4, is DTGVSQNPRHKITKRGQNVTFRCDPISEHNRLYWYRQTLGQGPEFLTYFQNEAQLEKSRLLSDRFSAERPKGSFSTLEIQRTEQGDSAMYLCASSSGQGHEKLFFGSGTQLSVL.

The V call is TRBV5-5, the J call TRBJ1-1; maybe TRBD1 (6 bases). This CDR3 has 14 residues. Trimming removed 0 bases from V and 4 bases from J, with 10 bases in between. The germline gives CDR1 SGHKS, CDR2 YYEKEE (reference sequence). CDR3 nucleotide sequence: TGTGCCAGCAGCTTGGTAACAGGGACCACTGAAGCTTTCTTT. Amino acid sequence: CASSLVTGTTEAFF.

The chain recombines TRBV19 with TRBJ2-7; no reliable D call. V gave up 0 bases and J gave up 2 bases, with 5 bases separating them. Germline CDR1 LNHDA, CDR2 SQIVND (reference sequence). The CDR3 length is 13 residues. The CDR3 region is CASSIEPTYEQYF. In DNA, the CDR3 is TGTGCCAGTAGTATAGAACCGACCTACGAGCAGTACTTC.

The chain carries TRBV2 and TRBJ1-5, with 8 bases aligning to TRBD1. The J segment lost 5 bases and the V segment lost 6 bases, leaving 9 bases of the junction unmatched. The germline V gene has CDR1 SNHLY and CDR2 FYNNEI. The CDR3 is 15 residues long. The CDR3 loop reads CASSLDRVLYQPQHF. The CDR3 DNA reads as TGTGCCAGCAGCCTGGACAGGGTCCTTTATCAGCCCCAGCATTTT.

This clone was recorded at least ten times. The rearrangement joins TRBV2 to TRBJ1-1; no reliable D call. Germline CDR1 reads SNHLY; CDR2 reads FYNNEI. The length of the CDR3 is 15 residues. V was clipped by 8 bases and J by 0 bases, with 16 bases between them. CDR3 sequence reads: CASDISRFLNTEAFF. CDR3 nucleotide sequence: TGTGCCAGCGACATCTCCCGATTCCTGAACACTGAAGCTTTCTTT.

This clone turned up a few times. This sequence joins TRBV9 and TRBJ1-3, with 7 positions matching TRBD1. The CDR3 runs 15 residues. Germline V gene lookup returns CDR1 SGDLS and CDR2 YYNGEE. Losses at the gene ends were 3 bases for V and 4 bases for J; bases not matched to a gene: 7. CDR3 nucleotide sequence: TGTGCCAGCAGCGCAGGGACAGAACTCGGAAACACCATATATTTT. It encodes CASSAGTELGNTIYF.

CDR3 in DNA: TGTGCCAGCTCGGGAAGGGTCCGGGAGACCCAGTACTTC. Protein: CASSGRVRETQYF. J is TRBJ2-5 and V is TRBV18; unclear D gene. Germline assignment: CDR1 KGHSH and CDR2 LQKENI. This CDR3 contains 13 residues. V lost 6 bases, J lost 5 bases, and 13 bases lay in between.

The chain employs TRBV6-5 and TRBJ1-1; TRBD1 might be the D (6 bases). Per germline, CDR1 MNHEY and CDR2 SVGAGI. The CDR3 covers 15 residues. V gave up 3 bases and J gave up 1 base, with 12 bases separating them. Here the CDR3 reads CASSYSWGPNTEAFF. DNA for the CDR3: TGTGCCAGCAGTTATTCGTGGGGGCCGAACACTGAAGCTTTCTTT.

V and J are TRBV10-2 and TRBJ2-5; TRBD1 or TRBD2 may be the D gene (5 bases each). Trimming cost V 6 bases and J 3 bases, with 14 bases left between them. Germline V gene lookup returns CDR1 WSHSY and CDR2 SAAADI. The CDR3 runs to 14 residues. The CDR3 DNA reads TGCGCCAGCAGCGGTGGGACGGAAGAAGAGACCCAGTACTTC. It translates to CASSGGTEEETQYF.

The CDR3 region has the DNA TGTGCCAGCAGTCCAGGGACTAGCGGGGCCTACGAGCAGTACTTC. This translates into CASSPGTSGAYEQYF. The rearrangement uses TRBV7-9 and TRBJ2-7; 13 bases match TRBD2. V gave up 6 bases and J gave up 2 bases; unmatched junction bases: 4. Germline CDR1 and CDR2: SEHNR and FQNEAQ (reference sequence). The length of the CDR3 is 15 residues. Using reference TRBV7-9 and TRBJ2-7 for the parts outside the CDR3, the full variable domain is DTGVSQNPRHKITKRGQNVTFRCDPISEHNRLYWYRQTLGQGPEFLTYFQNEAQLEKSRLLSDRFSAERPKGSFSTLEIQRTEQGDSAMYLCASSPGTSGAYEQYFGPGTRLTVT.

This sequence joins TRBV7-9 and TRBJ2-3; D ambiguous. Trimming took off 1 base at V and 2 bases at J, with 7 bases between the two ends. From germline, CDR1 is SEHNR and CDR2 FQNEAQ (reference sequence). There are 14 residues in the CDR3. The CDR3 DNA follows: TGTGCCAGCAGCTTAGGGTGGGACACAGATACGCAGTATTTT. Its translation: CASSLGWDTDTQYF.

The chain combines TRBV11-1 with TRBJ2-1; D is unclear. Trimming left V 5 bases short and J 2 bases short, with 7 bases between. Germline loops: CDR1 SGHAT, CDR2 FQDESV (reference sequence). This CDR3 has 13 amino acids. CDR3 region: CASSPSTYNEQFF. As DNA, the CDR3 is TGTGCCAGCAGCCCGAGCACCTACAATGAGCAGTTCTTC.

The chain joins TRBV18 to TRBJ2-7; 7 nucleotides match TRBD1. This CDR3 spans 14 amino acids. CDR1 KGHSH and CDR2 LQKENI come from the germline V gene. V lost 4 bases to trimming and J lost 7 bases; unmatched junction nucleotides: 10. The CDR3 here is CASSQRFDREEQYF. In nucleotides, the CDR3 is TGTGCCAGCTCACAACGCTTCGACAGGGAAGAGCAGTACTTC.

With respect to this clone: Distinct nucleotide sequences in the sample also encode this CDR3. The CDR3 sequence: CASSPGGGYEQYF. The CDR3 DNA reads as TGCGCCAGCAGCCCCGGGGGGGGTTACGAGCAGTACTTC. The chain couples TRBV10-1 to TRBJ2-7, with 8 bases matching TRBD2. The CDR3 runs to 13 residues. Germline CDR1 is WNHNN and CDR2 is SYGVQD (reference sequence). The V and J ends lost 6 bases and 4 bases, in that order; junction bases with no gene match: 5.

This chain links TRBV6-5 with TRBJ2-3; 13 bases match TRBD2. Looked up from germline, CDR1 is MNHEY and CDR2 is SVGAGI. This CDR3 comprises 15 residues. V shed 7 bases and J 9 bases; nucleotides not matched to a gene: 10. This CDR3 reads CASTTGLAGSRTQYF. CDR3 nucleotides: TGTGCCAGCACCACGGGACTAGCGGGGTCTAGGACGCAGTATTTT.

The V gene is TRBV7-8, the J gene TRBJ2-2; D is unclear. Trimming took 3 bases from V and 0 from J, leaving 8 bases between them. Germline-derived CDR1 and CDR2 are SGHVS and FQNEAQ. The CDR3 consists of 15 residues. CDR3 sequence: CASSFRRTNTGELFF. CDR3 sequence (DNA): TGTGCCAGCAGCTTCCGGCGAACGAACACCGGGGAGCTGTTTTTT.

This CDR3 reads CASSDRGNEQFF. In nucleotides, the CDR3 is TGTGCCAGCAGCGACAGGGGCAATGAGCAGTTCTTC. J is TRBJ2-1 and V is TRBV7-2; 8 bases are a match to TRBD1. V was clipped by 5 bases and J by 6 bases; unmatched bases: 0. In germline, CDR1 is SGHTA, CDR2 FQGNSA. The CDR3 covers 12 residues.

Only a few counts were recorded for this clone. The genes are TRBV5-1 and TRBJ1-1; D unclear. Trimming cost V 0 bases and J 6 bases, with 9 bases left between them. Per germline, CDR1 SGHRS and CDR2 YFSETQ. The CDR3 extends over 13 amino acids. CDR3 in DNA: TGCGCCAGCAGCTTGGGGGAAAGGGCTGAAGCTTTCTTT. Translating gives CASSLGERAEAFF.

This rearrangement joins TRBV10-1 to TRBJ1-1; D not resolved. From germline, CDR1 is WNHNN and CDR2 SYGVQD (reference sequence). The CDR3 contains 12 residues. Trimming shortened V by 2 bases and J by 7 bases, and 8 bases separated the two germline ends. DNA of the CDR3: TGCGCCAGCAGTGAGGTTTCAGGTGAAGCTTTCTTT. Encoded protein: CASSEVSGEAFF.

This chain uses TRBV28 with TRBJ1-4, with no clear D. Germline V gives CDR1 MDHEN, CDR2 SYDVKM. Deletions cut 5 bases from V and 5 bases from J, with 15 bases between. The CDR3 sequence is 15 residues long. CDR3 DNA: TGTGCCAGCAGTACCTCAGGACGGGGAAATGAAAAACTGTTTTTT. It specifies CASSTSGRGNEKLFF.

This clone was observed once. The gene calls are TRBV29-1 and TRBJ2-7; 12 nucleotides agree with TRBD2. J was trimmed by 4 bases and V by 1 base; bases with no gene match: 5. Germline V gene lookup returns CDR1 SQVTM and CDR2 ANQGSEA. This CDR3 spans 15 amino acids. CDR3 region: CSVEGTTSGGYEQYF. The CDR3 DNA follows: TGCAGCGTTGAAGGAACGACTAGCGGGGGATACGAGCAGTACTTC.

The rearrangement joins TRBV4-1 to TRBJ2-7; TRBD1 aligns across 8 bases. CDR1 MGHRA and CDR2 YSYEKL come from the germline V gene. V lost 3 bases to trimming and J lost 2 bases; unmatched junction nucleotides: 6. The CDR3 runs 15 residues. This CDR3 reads CASSHPGGRAYEQYF. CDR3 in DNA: TGCGCCAGCAGCCACCCAGGGGGCAGGGCCTACGAGCAGTACTTC.